This passage covers 30 T cell receptor beta chains from one sample sequenced in a study of radiotherapy plus CTLA-4 blockade in lung cancer. Data came from immunoSEQ multiplex PCR; TCRdb stores just in-frame clones and leaves some out. This table has about 120,000 clones, about 90% appearing once. Sample: peripheral blood, taken from a patient treated with radiotherapy plus ipilimumab. Every receptor here comes from a human donor with non-small cell lung cancer that progressed on radiotherapy plus ipilimumab.

The rearrangement links TRBV4-1 to TRBJ2-3, with 7 bases identical to TRBD2. CDR3 length: 18 amino acids. Germline loops: CDR1 MGHRA, CDR2 YSYEKL. With 4 bases clipped from V and 4 bases from J, the junction kept 17 bases outside the gene matches. The CDR3 here is CASSPSLTSPALADTQYF. The CDR3 DNA is TGCGCCAGCAGCCCTTCCTTGACTAGCCCTGCGTTGGCAGATACGCAGTATTTT.

The rearrangement uses TRBV7-8 and TRBJ1-1; TRBD1 aligns across 7 bases. V shed 5 bases, J shed 4 bases, and the junction held 4 bases outside the gene matches. This CDR3 has 13 amino acids. Looked up from germline, CDR1 is SGHVS and CDR2 is FQNEAQ. CDR3 DNA sequence: TGTGCCAGCAGCGCTTCAGGGGGCACTGAAGCTTTCTTT. It specifies CASSASGGTEAFF.

The rearrangement joins TRBV6-6 to TRBJ1-5; 9 bases are a match to TRBD1. This CDR3 spans 15 amino acids. After removal of 6 bases from V and 5 bases from J, the junction contained 8 bases not matched to a gene. Germline values: CDR1 MNHNY, CDR2 SVGAGI (reference sequence). The CDR3 DNA is TGTGCCAGCAGGCCAAGACAGGGGGTCGATCAGCCCCAGCATTTT. This encodes CASRPRQGVDQPQHF.

This sequence joins TRBV6-5 and TRBJ1-2; D is unresolved. CDR1 and CDR2 (germline): MNHEY, SVGAGI. The ends were cut back, 5 bases at V and 2 bases at J, with 9 bases in the middle. The CDR3 extends over 13 amino acids. Here the CDR3 DNA reads TGTGCCAGCAGTGAACTATCGAACTATGGCTACACCTTC. Residues: CASSELSNYGYTF.

The chain joins TRBV6-5 to TRBJ1-5; D remains ambiguous. Looked up from germline, CDR1 is MNHEY and CDR2 is SVGAGI. The germline V and J ends were trimmed by 2 bases and 7 bases, with 12 bases remaining between them. This CDR3 region has 14 residues. Written as DNA, the CDR3 is TGTGCCAGCAGTTACAAGTCCGACGGCCAGCCCCAGCATTTT. Its protein is CASSYKSDGQPQHF.

The chain links TRBV6-5 to TRBJ2-1, with a tentative D call TRBD1 (5 bases). Trimming left V 4 bases short and J 3 bases short, with 10 bases between. CDR3 size: 14 residues. CDR1 and CDR2 from the germline V gene are MNHEY and SVGAGI. The CDR3 reads CASSSQGLYNEQFF. CDR3 DNA sequence: TGTGCCAGCAGTTCCCAGGGCCTCTACAATGAGCAGTTCTTC.

This rearrangement joins TRBV4-1 to TRBJ1-1, with TRBD1 matching over 9 bases. This CDR3 is built from 15 residues. The germline gives CDR1 MGHRA, CDR2 YSYEKL. Trimming at V came to 3 bases and at J to 2 bases, leaving 4 bases not matched to a gene. In DNA, the CDR3 is TGCGCCAGCAGCCAGAGACAGGGGGATAACACTGAAGCTTTCTTT. The encoded protein is CASSQRQGDNTEAFF.

This chain uses TRBV18 with TRBJ1-1; no clear D gene. Germline CDR1 and CDR2: KGHSH and LQKENI. This CDR3 is built from 15 residues. V was cut by 3 bases and J by 0 bases, with 11 bases left in between. The CDR3 sequence is CASSPRLDLNTEAFF. In DNA, the CDR3 is TGTGCCAGCTCACCTCGCCTAGACCTGAACACTGAAGCTTTCTTT.

The genes are TRBV6-6 and TRBJ1-2, with 11 positions matching TRBD1. V gave up 5 bases and J gave up 4 bases; unmatched junction bases: 3. This CDR3 region has 14 residues. Germline V CDR1 and CDR2: MNHNY, SVGAGI (reference sequence). This chain's CDR3 is CASSRGTGGYGYTF. The CDR3 coding sequence is TGTGCCAGCAGTCGAGGGACAGGGGGCTATGGCTACACCTTC.

This clone was observed once. The chain uses TRBV9 and TRBJ1-5; D is unclear. Looked up from germline, CDR1 is SGDLS and CDR2 is YYNGEE. V was shortened by 0 bases and J by 0 bases, with 4 bases between the two germline ends. CDR3 length equals 14 residues. This CDR3 reads CASSVGHSNQPQHF. In nucleotides, the CDR3 is TGTGCCAGCAGCGTAGGGCATAGCAATCAGCCCCAGCATTTT.

The chain joins TRBV29-1 to TRBJ1-5, with a possible D match to TRBD1 (6 bases). The CDR3 covers 13 residues. V gave up 3 bases and J gave up 7 bases, with 13 bases separating them. CDR1 and CDR2 (germline): SQVTM, ANQGSEA. The CDR3 region has the DNA TGCAGCGTTGAGGCAGGGGTAGGCCAGCCCCAGCATTTT. This sequence encodes CSVEAGVGQPQHF. Full variable domain (rest looked up from reference TRBV29-1 and TRBJ1-5): SAVISQKPSRDICQRGTSLTIQCQVDSQVTMMFWYRQQPGQSLTLIATANQGSEATYESGFVIDKFPISRPNLTFSTLTVSNMSPEDSSIYLCSVEAGVGQPQHFGDGTRLSIL.

This clone came up once. This rearrangement joins TRBV14 to TRBJ1-2, with D perhaps TRBD1 (6 bases). V dropped 3 bases and J dropped 8 bases, with 28 bases sitting between them. CDR3 length: 18 amino acids. Germline V gives CDR1 SGHDN, CDR2 FVKESK. The DNA for the CDR3 is TGTGCCAGCAGCCACTCGAGGGCCAGGGGCCAACAATTAGAAGGCTACACCTTC. Translation: CASSHSRARGQQLEGYTF.

The V gene is TRBV19, the J gene TRBJ2-6, with D maybe TRBD1 (6 bases). V lost 3 bases and J 0 bases, leaving 24 bases between the germline ends. The CDR3 has 21 residues. Germline V CDR1 and CDR2: LNHDA, SQIVND (reference sequence). The CDR3 sequence: CASSIGQGNFFWDSGANVLTF. The CDR3 nucleotides are TGTGCCAGTAGTATTGGCCAGGGGAACTTTTTTTGGGACTCTGGGGCCAACGTCCTGACTTTC. Combining the CDR3 with reference TRBV19 and TRBJ2-6 gives the whole variable domain DGGITQSPKYLFRKEGQNVTLSCEQNLNHDAMYWYRQDPGQGLRLIYYSQIVNDFQKGDIAEGYSVSREKKESFPLTVTSAQKNPTAFYLCASSIGQGNFFWDSGANVLTFGAGSRLTVL.

The V gene is TRBV29-1, the J gene TRBJ2-3; 14 bases are shared with TRBD2. The CDR3 is made up of 14 amino acids. The V segment lost 5 bases and the J segment 4 bases; nucleotides outside the gene matches: 2. Germline values: CDR1 SQVTM, CDR2 ANQGSEA. The CDR3 DNA sequence: TGCAGCGTTAAGGGACTAGCGGGGGCAGATACGCAGTATTTT. This translates into CSVKGLAGADTQYF.

This sequence joins TRBV7-8 and TRBJ1-5, with a tentative D call TRBD1 (5 bases). Trimming took 0 bases from V and 0 from J, leaving 21 bases between them. Germline V gene data show CDR1 as SGHVS and CDR2 as FQNEAQ. This CDR3 has 20 residues. Written as DNA, the CDR3 is TGTGCCAGCAGCTTAGCGGGCCTGACAGCCCAGGTTTATAGCAATCAGCCCCAGCATTTT. It translates to CASSLAGLTAQVYSNQPQHF.

The chain links TRBV7-9 to TRBJ2-5; 7 bases map to TRBD1. The ends lost 5 bases at V and 3 bases at J; junction bases unmatched: 12. Germline V gene sequence: CDR1 SEHNR, CDR2 FQNEAQ (reference sequence). This CDR3 is 16 amino acids long. The CDR3 loop is CASSRLSPGQKETQYF. The CDR3 region has the DNA TGTGCCAGCAGCAGACTATCTCCGGGACAGAAAGAGACCCAGTACTTC.

V gene TRBV25-1 combines with J gene TRBJ1-1; no clear D. The CDR3 runs to 13 residues. Per the germline V gene, CDR1 is MGHDK and CDR2 is SYGVNS. Trimming pared 6 bases from V and 5 bases from J, leaving 13 bases between. For the CDR3, the DNA is TGTGCCAGCAGCGATGAGGGAGGAACTGAAGCTTTCTTT. It specifies CASSDEGGTEAFF.

This chain connects TRBV1 to TRBJ2-7. TRBV1 is a recognized pseudogene. The length of the CDR3 is 17 residues. CDR3 sequence reads: CTSSQDYCRPFSYEQYF. The CDR3 coding sequence is TGCACCAGCAGCCAAGACTACTGCAGACCGTTTTCGTACGAGCAGTACTTC.

The chain combines TRBV18 with TRBJ2-2; a possible D gene is TRBD1 (5 bases). The V gene lost 3 bases and the J gene lost 2 bases, with 7 bases spanning the gap. Germline CDR1 is KGHSH and CDR2 is LQKENI. The CDR3 has 14 residues. The CDR3 sequence is CASSPGHNTGELFF. The DNA of the CDR3 is TGTGCCAGCTCACCGGGGCATAACACCGGGGAGCTGTTTTTT. The full variable domain, rest sourced from reference TRBV18 and TRBJ2-2, is NAGVMQNPRHLVRRRGQEARLRCSPMKGHSHVYWYRQLPEEGLKFMVYLQKENIIDESGMPKERFSAEFPKEGPSILRIQQVVRGDSAAYFCASSPGHNTGELFFGEGSRLTVL.

This chain connects TRBV5-4 to TRBJ2-5; D call uncertain. Between the trimmed V and J ends, which lost 1 base and 2 bases, there was a span of 9 bases. This CDR3 region has 14 residues. CDR1 is SGHNT and CDR2 is YYREEE in the germline V gene (reference sequence). CDR3 bases: TGTGCCAGCAGCTTGACGGCAGATCAAGAGACCCAGTACTTC. It codes for CASSLTADQETQYF.

The V call is TRBV7-9, the J call TRBJ1-2; no firm D call. The CDR3 extends over 15 amino acids. Germline V gene sequence: CDR1 SEHNR, CDR2 FQNEAQ (reference sequence). Trimming stripped 1 base from V and 1 base from J, with 10 bases between. The CDR3 here is CASSLVARVNYGYTF. CDR3 coding DNA: TGTGCCAGCAGCTTAGTAGCTCGAGTTAACTATGGCTACACCTTC.

In this sample, this clone turned up once. V is TRBV29-1 and J is TRBJ2-2; the match to TRBD2 covers 8 bases. The germline gives CDR1 SQVTM, CDR2 ANQGSEA. V was pared by 6 bases and J by 6 bases, with 9 bases of the junction left unmatched. This CDR3 has 14 residues. The chain's CDR3 is CSVRPAGAPGELFF. The CDR3 coding sequence is TGCAGCGTCAGGCCAGCGGGAGCGCCCGGGGAGCTGTTTTTT.

The V and J genes are TRBV7-8 and TRBJ2-1, with D possibly being TRBD2 (5 bases). V shed 1 base and J shed 6 bases, with 7 bases lying between them. The CDR3 spans 13 residues. CDR1 and CDR2 (germline): SGHVS, FQNEAQ. CDR3 protein: CASSLVAGNEQFF. CDR3 DNA sequence: TGTGCCAGCAGCTTAGTTGCGGGCAATGAGCAGTTCTTC.

This clone occurred once. V usage is TRBV29-1 and J usage is TRBJ2-1, with D unclear. Germline CDR1 is SQVTM and CDR2 is ANQGSEA. V dropped 6 bases and J dropped 9 bases, with 18 bases sitting between them. This CDR3 spans 13 amino acids. The CDR3 DNA sequence: TGCAGCGTCCTAGAGACTCGGCCGGGTGAGCAGTTCTTC. Its translation is CSVLETRPGEQFF.

The chain employs TRBV5-1 and TRBJ2-7; 8 bases are a match to TRBD1. Germline V CDR1 and CDR2: SGHRS, YFSETQ. This CDR3 has 17 amino acids. J was trimmed by 4 bases and V by 1 base; bases with no gene match: 13. As DNA, the CDR3 is TGCGCCAGCAGCTTGTGGACAGGGAAAATATTTGGTTACGAGCAGTACTTC. Translating gives CASSLWTGKIFGYEQYF.

The chain is built from TRBV6-5 and TRBJ2-5, with no clear D. With 5 bases removed from V and 5 bases from J, the gap between germline ends came to 6 bases. The CDR3 covers 11 residues. Germline loops: CDR1 MNHEY, CDR2 SVGAGI. The CDR3 here is CASSTGETQYF. The CDR3 DNA is TGTGCCAGCAGTACCGGGGAGACCCAGTACTTC.

This clone was detected only once. This rearrangement joins TRBV6-1 to TRBJ2-7, with D tentatively TRBD1 or TRBD2 (5 bases each). The germline gives CDR1 MNHNS, CDR2 SASEGT. The CDR3 is 15 amino acids. Trimming left V 5 bases short and J 1 base short, with 15 bases between. This CDR3 is CASSTTPGRSYEQYF. CDR3 DNA sequence: TGTGCCAGCAGTACTACACCGGGACGGTCCTACGAGCAGTACTTC.

The chain recombines TRBV4-2 with TRBJ1-4; TRBD1 might be the D (6 bases). The CDR3 runs 15 residues. The V and J ends lost 5 bases and 6 bases respectively, with 16 bases between them. Germline V gives CDR1 LGHNA, CDR2 YNFKEQ. CDR3 amino acids: CASSSRAGADEKLFF. The DNA for the CDR3 is TGTGCCAGCAGCTCCCGGGCAGGGGCGGATGAAAAACTGTTTTTT.

The rearrangement joins TRBV5-1 to TRBJ1-2, with 7 bases fitting TRBD1. The CDR3 is 15 residues long. The V gene end was trimmed by 0 bases and the J gene end by 3 bases; junction bases not matched to a gene: 5. Germline lookup yields CDR1 SGHRS and CDR2 YFSETQ. CDR3: CASSLAQGVDYGYTF. The CDR3 DNA follows: TGCGCCAGCAGCTTGGCCCAGGGGGTAGACTATGGCTACACCTTC.

V usage is TRBV19 and J usage is TRBJ1-5; D unclear. The V end was cut by 1 base, the J end by 4 bases, with 11 bases between. CDR1 and CDR2 (germline): LNHDA, SQIVND (reference sequence). This CDR3 is built from 15 residues. CDR3 DNA: TGTGCCAGTAGTATAGTCGGAAGGGTGAATCAGCCCCAGCATTTT. This sequence encodes CASSIVGRVNQPQHF.